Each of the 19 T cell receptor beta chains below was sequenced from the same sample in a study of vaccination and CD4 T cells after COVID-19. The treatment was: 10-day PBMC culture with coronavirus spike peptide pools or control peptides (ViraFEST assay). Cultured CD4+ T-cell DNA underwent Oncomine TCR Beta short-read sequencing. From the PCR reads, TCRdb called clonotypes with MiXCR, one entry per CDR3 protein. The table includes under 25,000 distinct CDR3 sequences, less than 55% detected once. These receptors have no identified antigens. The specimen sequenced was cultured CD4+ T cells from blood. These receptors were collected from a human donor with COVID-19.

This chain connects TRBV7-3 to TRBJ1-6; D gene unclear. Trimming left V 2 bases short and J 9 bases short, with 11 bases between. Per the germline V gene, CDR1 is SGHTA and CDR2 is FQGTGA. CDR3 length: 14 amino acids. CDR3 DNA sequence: TGTGCCAGCAGCTTAGGGGTGAAGGGTTCACCCCTCCACTTT. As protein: CASSLGVKGSPLHF. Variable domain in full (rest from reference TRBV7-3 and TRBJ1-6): GAGVSQTPSNKVTEKGKYVELRCDPISGHTALYWYRQSLGQGPEFLIYFQGTGAADDSGLPNDRFFAVRPEGSVSTLKIQRTERGDSAVYLCASSLGVKGSPLHFGNGTRLTVT.

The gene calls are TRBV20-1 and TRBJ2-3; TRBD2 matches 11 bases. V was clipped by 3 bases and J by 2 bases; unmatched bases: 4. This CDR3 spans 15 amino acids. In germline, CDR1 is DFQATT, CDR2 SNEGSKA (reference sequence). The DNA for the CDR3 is TGCAGTGCTAGCTCACTAGCGGGGGACACAGATACGCAGTATTTT. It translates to CSASSLAGDTDTQYF.

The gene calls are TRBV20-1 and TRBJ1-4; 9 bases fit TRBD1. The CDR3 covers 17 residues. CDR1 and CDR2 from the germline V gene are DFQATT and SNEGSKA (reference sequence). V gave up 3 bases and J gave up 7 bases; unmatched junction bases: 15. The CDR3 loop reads CSARELGDRALGEKLFF. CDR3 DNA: TGCAGTGCTAGGGAATTGGGGGACAGGGCCCTCGGTGAAAAACTGTTTTTT.

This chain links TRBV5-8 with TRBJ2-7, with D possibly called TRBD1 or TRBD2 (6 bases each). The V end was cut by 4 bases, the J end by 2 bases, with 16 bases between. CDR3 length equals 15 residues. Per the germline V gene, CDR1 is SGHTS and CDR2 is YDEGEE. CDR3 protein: CASSLGGTPTYEQYF. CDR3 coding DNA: TGTGCCAGCAGCCTAGGAGGGACACCCACCTACGAGCAGTACTTC.

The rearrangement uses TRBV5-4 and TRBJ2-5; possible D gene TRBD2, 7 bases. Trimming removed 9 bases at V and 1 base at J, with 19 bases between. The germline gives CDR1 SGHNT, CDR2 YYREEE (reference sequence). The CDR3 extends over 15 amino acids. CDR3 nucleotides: TGTGCCACCCGAAGAGGGGGGGGGGCCCAAGAGACCCAGTACTTC. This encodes CATRRGGGAQETQYF.

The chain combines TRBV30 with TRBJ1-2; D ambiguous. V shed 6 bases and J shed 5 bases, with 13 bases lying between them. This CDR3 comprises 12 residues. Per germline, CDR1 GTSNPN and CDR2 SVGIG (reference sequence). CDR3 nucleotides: TGTGCCTGTACCGTTTGGGATTATGGCTACACCTTC. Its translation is CACTVWDYGYTF.

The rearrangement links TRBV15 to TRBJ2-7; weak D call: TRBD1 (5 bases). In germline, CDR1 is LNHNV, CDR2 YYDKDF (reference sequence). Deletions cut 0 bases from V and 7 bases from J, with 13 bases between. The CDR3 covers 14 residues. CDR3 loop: CATSRDLHRLEQYF. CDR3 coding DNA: TGTGCCACCAGCAGAGATCTACACAGGCTTGAGCAGTACTTC.

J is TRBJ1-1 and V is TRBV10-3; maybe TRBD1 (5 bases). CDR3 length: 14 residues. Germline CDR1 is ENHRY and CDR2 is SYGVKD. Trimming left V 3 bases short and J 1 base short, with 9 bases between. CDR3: CAISDGGTNTEAFF. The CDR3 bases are TGTGCCATCAGTGATGGAGGGACGAACACTGAAGCTTTCTTT.

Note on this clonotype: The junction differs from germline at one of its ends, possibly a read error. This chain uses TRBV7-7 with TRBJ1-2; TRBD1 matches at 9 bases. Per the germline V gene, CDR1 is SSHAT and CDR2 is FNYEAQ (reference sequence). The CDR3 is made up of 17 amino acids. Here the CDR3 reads CASSNRPTGTGNYGYTF. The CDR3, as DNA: TGTGCTAGCAGCAATAGGCCAACCGGGACAGGGAACTATGGCTACACCTTC.

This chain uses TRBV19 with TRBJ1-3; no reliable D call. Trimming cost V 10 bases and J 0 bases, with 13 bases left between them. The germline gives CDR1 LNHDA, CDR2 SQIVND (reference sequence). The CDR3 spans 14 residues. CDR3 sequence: CATRPLNSGNTIYF. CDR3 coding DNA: TGTGCCACCAGACCGCTGAACTCTGGAAACACCATATATTTT.

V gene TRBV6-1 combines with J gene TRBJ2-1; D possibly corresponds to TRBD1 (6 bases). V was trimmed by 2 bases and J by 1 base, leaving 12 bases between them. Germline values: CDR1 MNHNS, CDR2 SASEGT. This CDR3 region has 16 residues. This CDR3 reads CASSERTDRSYNEQFF. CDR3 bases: TGTGCCAGCAGTGAAAGGACAGATCGTTCCTACAATGAGCAGTTCTTC.

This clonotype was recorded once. CDR3 in DNA: TGTGCCAGCAGCGCGATACAGGGTCTCACTGAAGCTTTCTTT. This encodes CASSAIQGLTEAFF. The rearrangement links TRBV7-2 to TRBJ1-1, with D perhaps TRBD1 (6 bases). Trimming stripped 5 bases from V and 4 bases from J, with 14 bases between. The CDR3 sequence is 14 residues long. The germline V gene has CDR1 SGHTA and CDR2 FQGNSA.

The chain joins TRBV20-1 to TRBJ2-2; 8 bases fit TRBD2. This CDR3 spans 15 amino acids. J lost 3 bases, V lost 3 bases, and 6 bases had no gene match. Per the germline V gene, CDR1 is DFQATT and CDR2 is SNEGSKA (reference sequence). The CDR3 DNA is TGCAGTGCTAGGGAAGGACTAGCAGACACCGGGGAGCTGTTTTTT. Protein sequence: CSAREGLADTGELFF.

The chain's CDR3 is CASSSTGQGYTEAFF. In DNA form, the CDR3 reads TGTGCCAGCAGCTCGACGGGACAGGGGTACACTGAAGCTTTCTTT. The rearrangement links TRBV7-9 to TRBJ1-1; TRBD1 matches at 10 bases. Germline assignment: CDR1 SEHNR and CDR2 FQNEAQ (reference sequence). V dropped 4 bases and J dropped 3; count of bases not matched to a gene: 5. The CDR3 extends over 15 amino acids.

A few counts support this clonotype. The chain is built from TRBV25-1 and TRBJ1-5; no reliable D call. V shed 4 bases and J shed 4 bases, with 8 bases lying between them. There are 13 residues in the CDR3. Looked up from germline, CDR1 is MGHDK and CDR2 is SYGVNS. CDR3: CASSASGNQPQHF. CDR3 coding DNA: TGTGCCAGCAGTGCTAGCGGAAATCAGCCCCAGCATTTT.

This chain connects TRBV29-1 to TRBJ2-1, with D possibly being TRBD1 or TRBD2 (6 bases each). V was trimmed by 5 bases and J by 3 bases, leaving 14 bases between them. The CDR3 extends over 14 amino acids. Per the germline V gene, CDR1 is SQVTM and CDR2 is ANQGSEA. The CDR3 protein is CSVSQGGSYNEQFF. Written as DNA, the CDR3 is TGCAGCGTTTCACAGGGAGGTAGCTACAATGAGCAGTTCTTC.

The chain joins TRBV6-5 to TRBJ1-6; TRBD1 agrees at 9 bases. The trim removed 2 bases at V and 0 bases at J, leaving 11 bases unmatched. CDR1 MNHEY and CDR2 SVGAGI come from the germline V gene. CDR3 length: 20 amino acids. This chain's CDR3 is CASSYTRLGQGSSYNSPLHF. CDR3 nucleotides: TGTGCCAGCAGTTACACCCGACTCGGACAGGGGAGCTCCTATAATTCACCCCTCCACTTT.

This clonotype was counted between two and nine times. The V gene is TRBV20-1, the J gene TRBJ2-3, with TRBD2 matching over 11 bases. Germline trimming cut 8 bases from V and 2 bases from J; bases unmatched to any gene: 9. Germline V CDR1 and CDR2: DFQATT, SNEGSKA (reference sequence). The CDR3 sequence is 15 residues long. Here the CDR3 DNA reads TGCAGTTCTGGCCAACTAGCGGGGGACACAGATACGCAGTATTTT. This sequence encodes CSSGQLAGDTDTQYF.

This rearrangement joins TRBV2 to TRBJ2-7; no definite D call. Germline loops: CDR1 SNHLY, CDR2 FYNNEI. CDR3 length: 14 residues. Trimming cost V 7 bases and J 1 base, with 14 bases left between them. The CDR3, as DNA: TGTGCCAGCACCCTGCTCGACATATCCTACGAGCAGTACTTC. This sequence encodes CASTLLDISYEQYF. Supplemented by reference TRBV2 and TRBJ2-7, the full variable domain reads EPEVTQTPSHQVTQMGQEVILRCVPISNHLYFYWYRQILGQKVEFLVSFYNNEISEKSEIFDDQFSVERPDGSNFTLKIRSTKLEDSAMYFCASTLLDISYEQYFGPGTRLTVT.